The clone carrying this TCR beta chain was seen a handful of times. Its cognate antigen is unknown. The PCR contained 60 Vbeta and 13 Jbeta primers. TCRdb keeps only in-frame clones here, not all; method: immunoSEQ multiplex PCR. The table has around 130,000 clones, around 77% seen once. The data originate from a study of cytomegalovirus exposure and HLA in healthy donors. This CDR3 region has 17 residues. V was cut by 4 bases and J by 5 bases, with 24 bases left in between. Germline lookup yields CDR1 LGHNA and CDR2 YSLEER. Study-wide points: The study recorded 150 to 200 TCR beta chains that were cytomegalovirus-associated.

V and J are TRBV4-3 and TRBJ2-7; D perhaps matches TRBD2 (6 bases). The origin of this receptor is a man aged 25-40 years in good health and CMV-seronegative. Sequenced sample: PBMCs. The CDR3 nucleotides are TGCGCCAGCAGCCCAGCGCCACCAATAGGAGGGTACCACGAGCAGTACTTC. It translates to CASSPAPPIGGYHEQYF.